This T cell receptor beta chain emerged from a study of spatial heterogeneity in lung cancer. This clonotype was found a few times. This CDR3 spans 16 amino acids. J lost 3 bases, V lost 4 bases, and 8 bases had no gene match. CDR1 is PRHDT and CDR2 is FYEKMQ in the germline V gene (reference sequence). Time point in this sample: sample taken at primary tumor resection. MiXCR, applied by TCRdb to the 5' RACE reads, yields one record per CDR3 protein. This table holds over 50,000 distinct CDR3 sequences, approximately 6.3% found once. The chain employs TRBV13 and TRBJ2-3; 9 bases line up with TRBD1. This clonotype was obtained from a female donor with early-stage non-small cell lung cancer. The material sequenced was PBMCs, taken at surgery. The DNA for the CDR3 is TGTGCCAGCAGCTCGAACAGGGGGCTGAGAACAGATACGCAGTATTTT. Translation gives CASSSNRGLRTDTQYF.